These 21 T cell receptor beta chains were sequenced from one sample in a study of CD8+ T cells in alopecia areata. RNA extraction and reverse transcription yielded cDNA as sequencing template. Sequencing was performed with immunoSEQ multiplex PCR; in TCRdb, only in-frame clones are kept and a portion is missing. The sample contains about 130,000 clones, approximately 48% of which appear only once. The sequences come from CD8+ T cells sorted from blood, collected at week 0. These receptors were collected from a human donor with alopecia areata.

Written as DNA, the CDR3 is TGTGCCAGCAGCTACGGACAGATGAACACTGAAGCTTTCTTT. Protein product: CASSYGQMNTEAFF. The chain combines TRBV7-9 with TRBJ1-1, with D possibly matching TRBD1 (6 bases). V was shortened by 4 bases and J by 0 bases, with 9 bases between the two germline ends. The CDR3 is 14 residues long. CDR1 and CDR2 from the germline V gene are SEHNR and FQNEAQ (reference sequence). The whole variable domain, remainder taken from reference TRBV7-9 and TRBJ1-1, is DTGVSQNPRHKITKRGQNVTFRCDPISEHNRLYWYRQTLGQGPEFLTYFQNEAQLEKSRLLSDRFSAERPKGSFSTLEIQRTEQGDSAMYLCASSYGQMNTEAFFGQGTRLTVV.

V gene TRBV13 combines with J gene TRBJ2-7, with 11 bases lining up with TRBD1. Germline V gene data show CDR1 as PRHDT and CDR2 as FYEKMQ (reference sequence). Trimming cost V 4 bases and J 5 bases; bases outside gene matches: 4. The CDR3 loop spans 14 amino acids. The CDR3 here is CASSSGQGVNEQYF. DNA for the CDR3: TGTGCCAGCAGCTCGGGACAGGGGGTCAACGAGCAGTACTTC.

Details on this clone: Different DNA sequences within this sample yield the same CDR3. The chain is built from TRBV6-5 and TRBJ2-2; maybe TRBD1 (6 bases). CDR3 size: 13 residues. Between the trimmed V and J ends, which lost 4 bases and 3 bases, there was a span of 6 bases. CDR1 is MNHEY and CDR2 is SVGAGI in the germline V gene. CDR3 in amino acids: CASSSGDTGELFF. The DNA for the CDR3 is TGTGCCAGCAGTTCAGGGGACACCGGGGAGCTGTTTTTT.

This rearrangement joins TRBV30 to TRBJ2-7, with unresolved D. Trimming cost V 1 base and J 2 bases, with 12 bases left between them. This CDR3 has 14 residues. Germline CDR1 GTSNPN, CDR2 SVGIG (reference sequence). CDR3 sequence reads: CAWSEDLVAYEQYF. The CDR3 nucleotides are TGTGCCTGGAGTGAAGACCTCGTTGCCTACGAGCAGTACTTC.

The rearrangement links TRBV15 to TRBJ2-5; D possibly corresponds to TRBD2 (5 bases). Germline assignment: CDR1 LNHNV and CDR2 YYDKDF (reference sequence). The ends were cut back, 0 bases at V and 1 base at J, with 6 bases in the middle. CDR3 length equals 14 residues. CDR3 sequence: CATSRDGVQETQYF. CDR3 nucleotides: TGTGCCACCAGCAGAGACGGGGTCCAAGAGACCCAGTACTTC.

The chain links TRBV13 to TRBJ2-7; 7 bases are a match to TRBD1. The length of the CDR3 is 15 residues. Germline V gene data show CDR1 as PRHDT and CDR2 as FYEKMQ (reference sequence). The J segment lost 0 bases and the V segment lost 1 base, leaving 3 bases of the junction unmatched. The CDR3 bases are TGTGCCAGCAGCTTAGAAGGGGGCGGCTCCTACGAGCAGTACTTC. This gives the protein CASSLEGGGSYEQYF.

The chain combines TRBV29-1 with TRBJ2-7, with a possible D match to TRBD1 (5 bases). Deletions cut 2 bases from V and 2 bases from J, with 10 bases between. Germline CDR1 reads SQVTM; CDR2 reads ANQGSEA. The CDR3 spans 13 residues. The CDR3 DNA reads as TGCAGCGTTGAATTGACAGAGGCCTACGAGCAGTACTTC. Translating gives CSVELTEAYEQYF.

The chain couples TRBV4-3 to TRBJ2-7; D uncertain. V lost 0 bases, J lost 3 bases, and 12 bases lay in between. Germline CDR1 and CDR2: LGHNA and YSLEER. The CDR3 is 15 residues long. CDR3 loop: CASSQDMAGVYEQYF. The CDR3 DNA sequence: TGCGCCAGCAGCCAAGATATGGCCGGTGTCTACGAGCAGTACTTC.

This sequence joins TRBV5-6 and TRBJ1-5, with D unclear. Germline V CDR1 and CDR2: SGHDT, YYEEEE. Trimming took 4 bases from V and 1 from J, leaving 15 bases between them. The CDR3 loop spans 16 amino acids. In DNA, the CDR3 is TGTGCCAGCAGCGTCGGAGGTTTGGGGAGCAATCAGCCCCAGCATTTT. This translates into CASSVGGLGSNQPQHF.

V is TRBV7-8 and J is TRBJ2-1; 10 positions agree with TRBD1. CDR3 length equals 15 residues. The J segment lost 7 bases and the V segment lost 0 bases, leaving 3 bases of the junction unmatched. The germline V gene has CDR1 SGHVS and CDR2 FQNEAQ. CDR3 DNA sequence: TGTGCCAGCAGCTTAGCAGGACAGGGGGTAAATGAGCAGTTCTTC. It encodes CASSLAGQGVNEQFF.

The chain carries TRBV6-6 and TRBJ2-5, with D possibly TRBD1 on 6 matching bases. Germline V gene lookup returns CDR1 MNHNY and CDR2 SVGAGI (reference sequence). The V end was cut by 6 bases, the J end by 5 bases, with 16 bases between. This CDR3 region has 14 residues. In nucleotides, the CDR3 is TGTGCCAGCAGCTGGAAGGGGGTCGAGGAGACCCAGTACTTC. Its protein product is CASSWKGVEETQYF.

The chain has TRBV7-9 and TRBJ2-7; no definite D call. Germline loops: CDR1 SEHNR, CDR2 FQNEAQ (reference sequence). CDR3 length: 15 residues. V was pared by 6 bases and J by 0 bases, with 15 bases between. The DNA of the CDR3 is TGTGCCAGCAGTCGTAAGGACGGCTCCTCCTACGAGCAGTACTTC. Its translation is CASSRKDGSSYEQYF. The full variable domain, completed using reference TRBV7-9 and TRBJ2-7, is DTGVSQNPRHKITKRGQNVTFRCDPISEHNRLYWYRQTLGQGPEFLTYFQNEAQLEKSRLLSDRFSAERPKGSFSTLEIQRTEQGDSAMYLCASSRKDGSSYEQYFGPGTRLTVT.

The J gene is TRBJ2-1, the V gene TRBV11-2; D unresolved. V lost 1 base to trimming and J lost 10 bases, with 5 bases between them. The CDR3 runs to 11 residues. Germline V gene data show CDR1 as SGHAT and CDR2 as FQNNGV. The CDR3 region is CASSLGQEQFF. The CDR3 nucleotides read TGTGCCAGCAGCTTAGGCCAAGAGCAGTTCTTC.

For this clone: This sample includes further DNA sequences coding for the same CDR3. The chain uses TRBV29-1 and TRBJ2-7; tentatively, D is TRBD2 (7 bases). The CDR3 loop spans 13 amino acids. V was pared by 3 bases and J by 1 base, with 10 bases between. Per germline, CDR1 SQVTM and CDR2 ANQGSEA. CDR3 sequence reads: CSVEGGGSYEQYF. The CDR3 bases are TGCAGCGTTGAGGGAGGGGGATCCTACGAGCAGTACTTC.

There are a few counts of this clone. This chain links TRBV19 with TRBJ2-1; D is undetermined. This CDR3 has 11 amino acids. Germline V gives CDR1 LNHDA, CDR2 SQIVND (reference sequence). Trimming shortened V by 7 bases and J by 4 bases, and 5 bases separated the two germline ends. In DNA form, the CDR3 reads TGTGCCAGTATGCAGTACAATGAGCAGTTCTTC. Translating it yields CASMQYNEQFF.

The chain has TRBV4-3 and TRBJ2-7; D gene uncertain. The CDR3 contains 16 residues. The germline V and J ends were trimmed by 0 bases and 5 bases, with 17 bases remaining between them. Germline V gene sequence: CDR1 LGHNA, CDR2 YSLEER. The CDR3 sequence is CASSQDVAGNLDEQYF. The CDR3 coding sequence is TGCGCCAGCAGCCAAGATGTAGCAGGAAATTTGGACGAGCAGTACTTC.

The J gene is TRBJ2-3, the V gene TRBV11-2; 9 bases fit TRBD2. Trimming cost V 7 bases and J 4 bases; bases outside gene matches: 6. CDR1 SGHAT and CDR2 FQNNGV come from the germline V gene. The CDR3 runs 14 residues. Here the CDR3 DNA reads TGTGCCAGCAATTTTGGCGGGGGGGCAGATACGCAGTATTTT. It is translated as CASNFGGGADTQYF.

This clone appeared a few times. The chain employs TRBV13 and TRBJ1-1; TRBD1 is a possible D gene (6 bases). The CDR3 consists of 12 residues. The V end lost 5 bases, the J end lost 6 bases, and 10 bases lay between the germline ends. Germline CDR1 PRHDT, CDR2 FYEKMQ (reference sequence). In DNA form, the CDR3 reads TGTGCCAGCAGCCCACAGGGACCTGAAGCTTTCTTT. Translation: CASSPQGPEAFF. Supplemented by reference TRBV13 and TRBJ1-1, the full variable domain reads AAGVIQSPRHLIKEKRETATLKCYPIPRHDTVYWYQQGPGQDPQFLISFYEKMQSDKGSIPDRFSAQQFSDYHSELNMSSLELGDSALYFCASSPQGPEAFFGQGTRLTVV.

The chain combines TRBV4-1 with TRBJ2-6; 9 bases line up with TRBD1. Trimming cost V 4 bases and J 0 bases; bases outside gene matches: 7. The CDR3 contains 18 residues. Germline V lookup: CDR1 MGHRA, CDR2 YSYEKL. In DNA form, the CDR3 reads TGCGCCAGCAGCCGATGGACAGGGGAAGACTCTGGGGCCAACGTCCTGACTTTC. Translation gives CASSRWTGEDSGANVLTF.

The chain joins TRBV4-3 to TRBJ2-5; possible D gene TRBD2, 6 bases. CDR1 LGHNA and CDR2 YSLEER come from the germline V gene. V shed 4 bases and J shed 5 bases, with 26 bases lying between them. CDR3 length: 18 residues. The CDR3 loop reads CASSRGVRGAGVWETQYF. CDR3 sequence (DNA): TGCGCCAGCAGCCGCGGGGTCCGAGGGGCGGGTGTTTGGGAGACCCAGTACTTC.

V usage is TRBV7-3 and J usage is TRBJ1-6; D is possibly TRBD1 (6 bases). The CDR3 loop spans 17 amino acids. The V end was cut by 3 bases, the J end by 0 bases, with 12 bases between. CDR1 and CDR2 (germline): SGHTA, FQGTGA. The CDR3 bases are TGTGCCAGCAGCTTGTCAGGGGAGAGCTCCTATAATTCACCCCTCCACTTT. It codes for CASSLSGESSYNSPLHF.